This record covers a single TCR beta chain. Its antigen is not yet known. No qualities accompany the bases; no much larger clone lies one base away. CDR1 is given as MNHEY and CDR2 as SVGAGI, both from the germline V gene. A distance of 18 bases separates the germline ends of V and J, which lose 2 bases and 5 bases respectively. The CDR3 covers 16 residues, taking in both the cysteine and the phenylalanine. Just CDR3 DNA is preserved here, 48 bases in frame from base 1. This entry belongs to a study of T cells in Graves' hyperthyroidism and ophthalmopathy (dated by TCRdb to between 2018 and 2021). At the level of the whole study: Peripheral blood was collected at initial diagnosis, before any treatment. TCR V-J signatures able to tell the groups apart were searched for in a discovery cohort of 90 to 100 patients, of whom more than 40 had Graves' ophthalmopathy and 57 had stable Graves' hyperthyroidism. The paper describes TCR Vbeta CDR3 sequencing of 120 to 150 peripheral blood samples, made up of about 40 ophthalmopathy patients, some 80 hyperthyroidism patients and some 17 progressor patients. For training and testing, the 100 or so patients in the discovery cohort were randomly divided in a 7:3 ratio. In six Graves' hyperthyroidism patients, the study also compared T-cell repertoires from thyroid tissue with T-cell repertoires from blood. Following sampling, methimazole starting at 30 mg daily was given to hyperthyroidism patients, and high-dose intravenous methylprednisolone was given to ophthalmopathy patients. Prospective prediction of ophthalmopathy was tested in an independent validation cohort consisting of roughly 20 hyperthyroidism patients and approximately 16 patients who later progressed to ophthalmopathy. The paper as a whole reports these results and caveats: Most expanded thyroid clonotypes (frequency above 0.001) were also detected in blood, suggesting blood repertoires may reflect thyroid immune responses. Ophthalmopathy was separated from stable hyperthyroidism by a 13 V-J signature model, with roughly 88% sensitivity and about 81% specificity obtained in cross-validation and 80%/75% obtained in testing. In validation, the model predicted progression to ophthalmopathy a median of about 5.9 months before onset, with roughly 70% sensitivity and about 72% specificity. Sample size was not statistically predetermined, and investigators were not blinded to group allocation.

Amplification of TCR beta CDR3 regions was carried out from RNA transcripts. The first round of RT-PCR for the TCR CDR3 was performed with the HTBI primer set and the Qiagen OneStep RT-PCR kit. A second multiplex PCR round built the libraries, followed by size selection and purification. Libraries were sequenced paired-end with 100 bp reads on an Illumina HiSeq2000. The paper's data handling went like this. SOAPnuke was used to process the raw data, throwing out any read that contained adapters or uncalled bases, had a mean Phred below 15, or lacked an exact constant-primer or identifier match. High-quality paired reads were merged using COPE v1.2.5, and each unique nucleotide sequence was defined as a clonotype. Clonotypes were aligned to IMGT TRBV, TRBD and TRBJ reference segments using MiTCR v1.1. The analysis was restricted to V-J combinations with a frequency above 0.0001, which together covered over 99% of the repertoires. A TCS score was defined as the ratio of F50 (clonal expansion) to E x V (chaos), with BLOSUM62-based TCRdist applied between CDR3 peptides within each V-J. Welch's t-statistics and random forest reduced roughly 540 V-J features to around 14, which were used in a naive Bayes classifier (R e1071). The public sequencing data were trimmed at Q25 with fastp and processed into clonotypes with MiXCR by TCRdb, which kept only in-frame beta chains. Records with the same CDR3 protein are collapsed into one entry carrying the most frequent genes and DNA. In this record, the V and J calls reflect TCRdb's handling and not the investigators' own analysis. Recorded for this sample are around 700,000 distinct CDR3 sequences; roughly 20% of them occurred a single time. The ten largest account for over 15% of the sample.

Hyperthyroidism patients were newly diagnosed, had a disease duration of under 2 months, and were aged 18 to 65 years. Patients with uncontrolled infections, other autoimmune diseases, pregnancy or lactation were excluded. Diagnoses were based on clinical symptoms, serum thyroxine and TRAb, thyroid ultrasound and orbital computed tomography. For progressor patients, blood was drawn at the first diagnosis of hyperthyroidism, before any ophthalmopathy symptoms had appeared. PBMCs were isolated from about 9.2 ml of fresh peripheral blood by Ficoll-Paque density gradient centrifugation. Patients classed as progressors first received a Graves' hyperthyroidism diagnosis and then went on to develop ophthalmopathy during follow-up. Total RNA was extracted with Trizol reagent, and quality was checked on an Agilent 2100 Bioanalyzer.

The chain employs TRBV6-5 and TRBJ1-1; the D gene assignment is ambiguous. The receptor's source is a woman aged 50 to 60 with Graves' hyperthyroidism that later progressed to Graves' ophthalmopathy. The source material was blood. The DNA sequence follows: TGTGCCAGCAGTTACCGAGGACGAAACCCTGGGACTGAAGCTTTCTTT. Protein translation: CASSYRGRNPGTEAFF.